This section outlines one T cell receptor beta chain sequence together with its context. The antigen remains undetermined. These data come from a study of cytomegalovirus exposure and HLA in healthy donors. Study at large: The roughly 100 million unique TCR beta sequences, from about 170 million T cells, were found by an earlier analysis.

Study findings and constraints: A previous analysis found most TCR beta V segments productive roughly 87% or roughly 30% of the time. Overall, about 160 TCR beta chains were annotated as cytomegalovirus-associated.

The PCR employed 60 Vbeta primers together with 13 Jbeta primers. This table comes from immunoSEQ multiplex PCR, and its TCRdb copy is limited to in-frame clones, with some not included. The sample holds some 110,000 clones, approximately 78% seen once. The source of this sequence is a man aged 30 to 45 in good health and CMV-seropositive. The sequencing sample was made of PBMCs.

The CDR3 region is CASRHQWTGGKRDQPQHF. In DNA form, the CDR3 reads TGTGCCAGCCGACACCAATGGACAGGGGGCAAACGCGATCAGCCCCAGCATTTT. The chain combines TRBV2 with TRBJ1-5; TRBD1 matches at 11 bases. This CDR3 has 18 amino acids. Germline V gene data show CDR1 as SNHLY and CDR2 as FYNNEI. V lost 8 bases, J lost 5 bases, and 17 bases stayed unmatched.